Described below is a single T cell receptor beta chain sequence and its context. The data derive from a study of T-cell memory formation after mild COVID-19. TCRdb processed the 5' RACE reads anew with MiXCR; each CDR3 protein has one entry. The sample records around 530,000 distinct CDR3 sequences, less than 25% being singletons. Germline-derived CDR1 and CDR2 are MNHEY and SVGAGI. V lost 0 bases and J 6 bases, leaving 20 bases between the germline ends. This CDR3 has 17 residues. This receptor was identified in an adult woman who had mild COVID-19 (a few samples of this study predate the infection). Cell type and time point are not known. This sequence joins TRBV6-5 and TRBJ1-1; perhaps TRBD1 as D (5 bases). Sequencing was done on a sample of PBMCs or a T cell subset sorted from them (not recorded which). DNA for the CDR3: TGTGCCAGCAGTTACTCTAGGGGACCGAACCTGGGGGCTGAAGCTTTCTTT. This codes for CASSYSRGPNLGAEAFF.